This TCR beta chain derives from a study of cytomegalovirus exposure and HLA in healthy donors. Study-level information: Out of a few hundred genotyped donors, roughly 78% belonged to the Caucasian-associated ancestry cluster.

General study points: Presence/absence analyses supposed approximately even sequencing depth among donors.

In the case of this clone: Its antigen remains unidentified.

The PCR employed 60 Vbeta primers together with 13 Jbeta primers. The protocol was immunoSEQ multiplex PCR, while the TCRdb copy is restricted to in-frame clones and leaves out a portion. The repertoire holds approximately 220,000 clones, with over 65% as singletons. Germline V lookup: CDR1 MGHDK, CDR2 SYGVNS. With 6 bases clipped from V and 5 bases from J, the junction kept 11 bases outside the gene matches. There are 15 residues in the CDR3. Sequencing was done on a sample of PBMCs. This clonotype was sampled from a man aged 18 to 35 in good health and CMV-seronegative. V gene TRBV25-1 combines with J gene TRBJ2-5; 8 bases line up with TRBD2. CDR3: CASSQSAGGGETQYF. The DNA of the CDR3 is TGTGCCAGCAGCCAGTCGGCGGGGGGCGGCGAGACCCAGTACTTC.